This T cell receptor (beta chain) stems from a study of cytomegalovirus exposure and HLA in healthy donors. Researchers ran the PCR with 60 Vbeta and 13 Jbeta primers. Measured with immunoSEQ multiplex PCR; TCRdb has only the in-frame clones, and not every one. In the table there are approximately 140,000 clones, about three quarters of which are singletons. Study-wide results and limits: Later on, a genetic analysis was performed. It linked a missense variant in DCLRE1C with V- and J-gene trimming of TCR beta. Across donors, most TCRs were seen rarely, yet some public ones were widespread. Later work found that TCR association rates differed between HLA loci; DRB1 had the most and HLA-C the fewest.

There are 16 residues in the CDR3. V lost 2 bases, J lost 4 bases, and 15 bases lay in between. CDR1 SGDLS and CDR2 YYNGEE come from the germline V gene. This clone occurred a few times. The antigen remains unidentified. At the DNA level, this CDR3 is encoded by other sequences in the same sample as well. The sequence derives from a man aged 18 to 35 in good health and CMV-seronegative. Material for sequencing was PBMCs. The chain carries TRBV9 and TRBJ1-4; tentative D call: TRBD1 (6 bases). CDR3 protein: CASSVAQGSVNEKLFF. The DNA for the CDR3 is TGTGCCAGCAGCGTTGCACAGGGATCCGTTAATGAAAAACTGTTTTTT.